This TCR beta chain emerged from a study of regulatory T cells in long-lasting Graves disease. Study-wide findings and caveats: TRBV28, TRBJ1-2 and TRBJ2-5 were segments that persistent disease favored.

As for this clonotype: Antigen specificity is unknown.

The sample's time point: newly diagnosed GD, antithyroid drugs for less than 3 months. PBMC-extracted RNA yielded the TCR library. Library construction for TCR beta used iRepertoire HTBI primers and Arm-PCR of CDR3 regions. TCRdb re-derived calls from the multiplex PCR reads in MiXCR, one entry per CDR3 protein. The sample has 400,000 to 450,000 distinct CDR3 sequences; less than 20% are singletons. The CDR3 covers 17 residues. Germline CDR1 reads LNHNV; CDR2 reads YYDKDF (reference sequence). Deletions cut 1 base from V and 1 base from J, with 11 bases between. This sample was also put to use in a study of T cells in Graves' hyperthyroidism and ophthalmopathy.

V is TRBV15 and J is TRBJ1-6, with D maybe TRBD1 (6 bases). The clonotype comes from a young woman with Graves disease. Material: peripheral blood mononuclear cells (PBMCs), obtained at new diagnosis, from a patient treated with antithyroid drugs. This chain's CDR3 is CATSRGAGASYNSPLHF. The CDR3 DNA follows: TGTGCCACCAGCAGAGGTGCAGGGGCATCCTATAATTCACCCCTCCACTTT.